Listed here is a single TCR beta chain. Its antigen is unidentified. This sample stems from a study of cytomegalovirus exposure and HLA in healthy donors. Overall study findings and caveats: Immune exposure information available was restricted to CMV serostatus.

Germline lookup yields CDR1 SGDLS and CDR2 YYNGEE. This CDR3 spans 18 amino acids. The V segment lost 4 bases and the J segment 0 bases; nucleotides outside the gene matches: 6. The PCR contained 60 Vbeta and 13 Jbeta primers. Measured with immunoSEQ multiplex PCR; TCRdb has only the in-frame clones, and not every one. The sample lists 200,000 or so clones, about 80% occurring once. Sequencing input: PBMCs. The TCR originated in a woman between 18 and 29 years old in good health and CMV-seropositive. This chain connects TRBV9 to TRBJ2-2; 13 bases match TRBD2. CDR3 sequence reads: CASSPRLAGGTNTGELFF. CDR3 DNA: TGTGCCAGCAGCCCCCGACTAGCGGGGGGCACGAACACCGGGGAGCTGTTTTTT. Full variable domain (missing parts from reference TRBV9 and TRBJ2-2): DSGVTQTPKHLITATGQRVTLRCSPRSGDLSVYWYQQSLDQGLQFLIQYYNGEERAKGNILERFSAQQFPDLHSELNLSSLELGDSALYFCASSPRLAGGTNTGELFFGEGSRLTVL.